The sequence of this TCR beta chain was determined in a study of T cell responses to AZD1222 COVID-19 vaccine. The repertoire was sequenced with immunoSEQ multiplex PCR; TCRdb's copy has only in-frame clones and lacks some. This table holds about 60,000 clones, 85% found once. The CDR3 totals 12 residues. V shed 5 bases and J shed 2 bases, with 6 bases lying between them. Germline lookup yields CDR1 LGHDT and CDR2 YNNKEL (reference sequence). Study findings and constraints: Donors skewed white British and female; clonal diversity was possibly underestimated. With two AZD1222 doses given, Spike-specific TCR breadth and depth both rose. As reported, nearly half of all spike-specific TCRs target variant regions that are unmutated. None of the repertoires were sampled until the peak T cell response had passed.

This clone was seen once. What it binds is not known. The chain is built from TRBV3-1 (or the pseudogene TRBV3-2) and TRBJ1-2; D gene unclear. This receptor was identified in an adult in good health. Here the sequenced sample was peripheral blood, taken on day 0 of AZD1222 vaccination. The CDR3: CASSELNYGYTF. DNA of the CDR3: TGTGCCAGCAGCGAACTAAACTATGGCTACACCTTC.